Each of the 2 T cell receptor beta chains below was sequenced from the same sample in a study of regulatory T cells in long-lasting Graves disease. CDR3-region Arm-PCR and iRepertoire HTBI primers produced the TCR beta libraries. TCRdb independently ran MiXCR on the multiplex PCR reads; one entry per CDR3 protein. The sample yields roughly 300,000 distinct CDR3 sequences, about 20% seen once. Regarding time point: persistent/refractory GD, antithyroid drugs over 5 years with positive TRAb. Preparation of the TCR library used RNA extracted from PBMCs. The specimen was peripheral blood mononuclear cells (PBMCs), collected when the disease was refractory, from a patient treated with antithyroid drugs. The receptors were gathered from a female donor with Graves disease.

This clonotype was recorded at least ten times. The gene calls are TRBV3-1 and TRBJ1-1; no definite D call. Germline lookup yields CDR1 LGHDT and CDR2 YNNKEL (reference sequence). This CDR3 comprises 15 residues. The germline V and J ends were trimmed by 1 base and 5 bases, with 14 bases remaining between them. CDR3 DNA sequence: TGTGCCAGCAGCCAAGGGATTACGCGGGAAACTGAAGCTTTCTTT. This encodes CASSQGITRETEAFF.

This clonotype occurred a few times. The gene calls are TRBV5-6 and TRBJ1-1; no clear D gene. The V and J ends lost 1 base and 3 bases respectively, with 7 bases between them. CDR3 length: 13 amino acids. The germline V gene encodes CDR1 SGHDT and CDR2 YYEEEE. The CDR3 spells CASSLSGYTEAFF. As DNA, the CDR3 is TGTGCCAGCAGCTTGTCGGGGTACACTGAAGCTTTCTTT.